The entry below describes one T cell receptor (beta chain). The antigen is undetermined. This record comes from a study of CD8+ T cells in alopecia areata. Overall study: Tofacitinib ran for 6 to 18 months before 6 months off drug. Disease severity was quantified as SALT score of affected scalp area. Study-wide results and caveats: Both scalp clonality and the expanded CD8+ clones among the top 100 showed a significant decrease with tofacitinib. Many of the expanded lesional clones endured in scalp and blood while on tofacitinib.

The germline V gene encodes CDR1 MDHEN and CDR2 SYDVKM. The CDR3 is 13 amino acids. With 7 bases removed from V and 7 bases from J, the gap between germline ends came to 17 bases. As to treatment: oral pan-JAK inhibitor, 5-10 mg twice daily. Sequencing used cDNA as its template, made by extracting RNA and reverse transcribing it. Using immunoSEQ multiplex PCR, the repertoire was profiled, and TCRdb retains in-frame clones only, with some absent. The sample lists about 220,000 clones, about 57% occurring once. The chain uses TRBV28 and TRBJ2-7; D is undetermined. Specimen: CD4+ T cells sorted from blood, collected at week 4, from a patient treated with tofacitinib. This TCR derives from a human donor with alopecia areata. CDR3 in amino acids: CASTLVQTREQYF. Written as DNA, the CDR3 is TGTGCCAGCACCCTCGTCCAGACTCGGGAGCAGTACTTC.